This entry is about one T cell receptor beta chain. Its cognate antigen is unknown. Germline V CDR1 and CDR2: MGHRA, YSYEKL. The CDR3 consists of 17 residues. Trimming cost V 4 bases and J 4 bases, with 22 bases left between them. The assay was immunoSEQ multiplex PCR, and TCRdb's table has in-frame clones only and misses some. The sample lists under 40,000 clones, approximately 78% occurring once. This entry belongs to a study of a mutant IDH1 vaccine in newly diagnosed glioma. The time point is: week 35, safety follow-up. Every single dose of the vaccine, 300 ug of mutant IDH1 20-mer peptide, came with topical imiquimod.

Sequences were derived from PBMCs, sampled from a glioma patient whose treatment included an IDH1 peptide vaccine. The V gene is TRBV4-1, the J gene TRBJ1-1, with a possible D match to TRBD1 (6 bases). The sequence derives from a woman aged 35 to 49 with glioma. CDR3 DNA sequence: TGCGCCAGCAGCCCCCTTGGTACGGGGGCTGGGGTCACTGAAGCTTTCTTT. Translating it yields CASSPLGTGAGVTEAFF.